This T cell receptor (beta chain) stems from a study of blood T cell repertoires in COVID-19. Study as a whole: Some COVID-19 samples were acute and others convalescent; all came from the United States, Italy and Spain.

Germline values: CDR1 SGHAT, CDR2 FQNNGV. The length of the CDR3 is 15 residues. V was pared by 5 bases and J by 0 bases, with 13 bases between. Source study methods: Reference gene primer amplification in the assay estimated nucleated cell counts. The assay was immunoSEQ multiplex PCR, and TCRdb's table has in-frame clones only and misses some. The V and J calls and clone size come from that table; D and trimming were worked out from the DNA. The sample has about 370,000 clones, roughly 89% seen once. The source is a young man with active or convalescent COVID-19. Sequencing input: peripheral blood. The chain carries TRBV11-2 and TRBJ1-1; D is uncertain. The CDR3 reads CASSLGSVMNTEAFF. In nucleotides, the CDR3 is TGTGCCAGCAGCCTTGGCTCAGTCATGAACACTGAAGCTTTCTTT.